This TCR beta chain was found in a study of blood T cell repertoires in COVID-19. The wider study: Acute and convalescent COVID-19 samples came from the United States, Italy and Spain. Sources were T cells, B-cell-depleted T cells, or PBMCs; the material itself was cDNA or gDNA.

Study processing details: Amplification from reference gene primers served as the basis for estimated nucleated cell counts. Using immunoSEQ multiplex PCR, the repertoire was profiled, and TCRdb retains in-frame clones only, with some absent. The V and J calls and clone size come from that table; D and trimming were worked out from the DNA. The sample holds around 150,000 clones, just under 95% seen once. The specimen was peripheral blood. The sequence derives from a woman aged 45 to 65 with acute or convalescent COVID-19.

CDR3 amino acids: CASSQVADAGVDGYTF. The DNA of the CDR3 is TGTGCCAGCAGCCAAGTCGCCGACGCGGGTGTGGATGGCTACACCTTC. The chain combines TRBV4-2 with TRBJ1-2, with D uncertain. Trimming took off 1 base at V and 6 bases at J, with 18 bases between the two ends. The CDR3 sequence is 16 residues long. Germline CDR1 is LGHNA and CDR2 is YNFKEQ.